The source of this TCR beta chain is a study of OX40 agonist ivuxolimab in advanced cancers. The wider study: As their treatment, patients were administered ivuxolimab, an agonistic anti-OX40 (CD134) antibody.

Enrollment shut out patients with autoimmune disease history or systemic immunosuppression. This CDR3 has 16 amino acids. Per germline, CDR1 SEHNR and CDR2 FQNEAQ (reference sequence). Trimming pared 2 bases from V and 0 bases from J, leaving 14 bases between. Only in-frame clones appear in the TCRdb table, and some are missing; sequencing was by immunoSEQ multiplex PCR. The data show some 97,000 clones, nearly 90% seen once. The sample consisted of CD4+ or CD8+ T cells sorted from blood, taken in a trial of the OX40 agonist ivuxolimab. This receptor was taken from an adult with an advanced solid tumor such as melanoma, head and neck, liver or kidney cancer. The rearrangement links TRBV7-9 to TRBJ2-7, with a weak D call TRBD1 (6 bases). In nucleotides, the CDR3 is TGTGCCAGCAGCTTACAGGCAGGGGAAAGCTCCTACGAGCAGTACTTC. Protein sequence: CASSLQAGESSYEQYF. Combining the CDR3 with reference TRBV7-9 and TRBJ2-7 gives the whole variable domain DTGVSQNPRHKITKRGQNVTFRCDPISEHNRLYWYRQTLGQGPEFLTYFQNEAQLEKSRLLSDRFSAERPKGSFSTLEIQRTEQGDSAMYLCASSLQAGESSYEQYFGPGTRLTVT.